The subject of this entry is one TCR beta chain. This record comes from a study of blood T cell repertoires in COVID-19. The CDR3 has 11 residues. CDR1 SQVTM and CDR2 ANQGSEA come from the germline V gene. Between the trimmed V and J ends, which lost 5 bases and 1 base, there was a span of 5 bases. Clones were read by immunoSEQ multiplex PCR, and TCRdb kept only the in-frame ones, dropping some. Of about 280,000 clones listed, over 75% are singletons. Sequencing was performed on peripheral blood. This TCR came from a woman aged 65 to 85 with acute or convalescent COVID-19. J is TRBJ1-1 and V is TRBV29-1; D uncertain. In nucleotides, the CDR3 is TGCAGCGTTCGGGAGAACACTGAAGCTTTCTTT. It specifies CSVRENTEAFF.